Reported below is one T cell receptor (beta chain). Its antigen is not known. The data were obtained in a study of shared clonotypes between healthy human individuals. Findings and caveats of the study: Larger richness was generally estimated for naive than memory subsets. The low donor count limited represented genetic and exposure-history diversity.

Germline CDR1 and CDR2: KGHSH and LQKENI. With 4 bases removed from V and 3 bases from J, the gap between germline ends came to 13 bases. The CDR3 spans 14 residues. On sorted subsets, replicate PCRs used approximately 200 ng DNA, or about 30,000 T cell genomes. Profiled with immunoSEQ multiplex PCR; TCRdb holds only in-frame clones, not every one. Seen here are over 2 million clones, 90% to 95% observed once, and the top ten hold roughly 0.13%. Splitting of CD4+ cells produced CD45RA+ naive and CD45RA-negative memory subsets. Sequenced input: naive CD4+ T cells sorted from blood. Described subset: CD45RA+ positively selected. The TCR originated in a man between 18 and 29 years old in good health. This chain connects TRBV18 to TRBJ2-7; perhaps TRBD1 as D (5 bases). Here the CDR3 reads CASSQGIGDYEQYF. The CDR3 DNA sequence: TGTGCCAGCTCACAAGGGATAGGGGACTACGAGCAGTACTTC. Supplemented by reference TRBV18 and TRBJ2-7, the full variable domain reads NAGVMQNPRHLVRRRGQEARLRCSPMKGHSHVYWYRQLPEEGLKFMVYLQKENIIDESGMPKERFSAEFPKEGPSILRIQQVVRGDSAAYFCASSQGIGDYEQYFGPGTRLTVT.